These 16 T cell receptor beta chains were all obtained from the same sample, sequenced in a study of chronic HIV infection and antiretroviral therapy. TCRdb recomputed calls from the 5' RACE reads with MiXCR, one row per CDR3 protein. The top ten hold about 2.7% of the sample, which has about 48,000 distinct CDR3 sequences, about 18% seen once. The sequenced sample was peripheral blood. The receptors come from an adult who had HIV and had not received antiretroviral therapy, or was an uninfected healthy control (not recorded which).

This clonotype showed up just a few times. The chain combines TRBV20-1 with TRBJ1-5; unclear D gene. V dropped 3 bases and J dropped 0 bases, with 9 bases sitting between them. This CDR3 spans 14 amino acids. CDR1 and CDR2 from the germline V gene are DFQATT and SNEGSKA (reference sequence). The CDR3 DNA reads TGCAGTGCTAGGGCGGCCTATAGCAATCAGCCCCAGCATTTT. It yields the protein CSARAAYSNQPQHF.

V is TRBV7-9 and J is TRBJ2-3; 9 bases line up with TRBD2. The V gene's germline CDR1 is SEHNR and CDR2 FQNEAQ (reference sequence). V was clipped by 8 bases and J by 0 bases; unmatched bases: 9. The CDR3 runs 16 residues. The CDR3 DNA follows: TGTGCCAGCGGCGGACCGACTAGCGGTAGCACAGATACGCAGTATTTT. Translation gives CASGGPTSGSTDTQYF.

The chain recombines TRBV2 with TRBJ1-2, with D perhaps matching TRBD1 (5 bases). The CDR3 extends over 14 amino acids. V gave up 5 bases and J gave up 4 bases, with 14 bases separating them. CDR1 and CDR2 (germline): SNHLY, FYNNEI. CDR3 protein: CASSSGTSFYGYTF. As DNA, the CDR3 is TGTGCCAGCAGTTCCGGGACCTCCTTCTATGGCTACACCTTC. The full variable domain, completed using reference TRBV2 and TRBJ1-2, is EPEVTQTPSHQVTQMGQEVILRCVPISNHLYFYWYRQILGQKVEFLVSFYNNEISEKSEIFDDQFSVERPDGSNFTLKIRSTKLEDSAMYFCASSSGTSFYGYTFGSGTRLTVV.

The chain employs TRBV27 and TRBJ1-2; a possible D gene is TRBD1 (5 bases). Looked up from germline, CDR1 is MNHEY and CDR2 is SMNVEV (reference sequence). This CDR3 has 17 residues. Trimming took off 0 bases at V and 4 bases at J, with 18 bases between the two ends. The CDR3 sequence is CASSLSTGTAPPYGYTF. CDR3 in DNA: TGTGCCAGCAGTTTATCGACTGGGACGGCCCCCCCCTATGGCTACACCTTC.

The rearrangement joins TRBV28 to TRBJ1-2; D is possibly TRBD1 (5 bases). The germline V gene encodes CDR1 MDHEN and CDR2 SYDVKM. Trimming pared 7 bases from V and 4 bases from J, leaving 10 bases between. The CDR3 loop spans 12 amino acids. The CDR3 bases are TGTGCCAGCACTTCAGGGAGCTATGGCTACACCTTC. Its translation: CASTSGSYGYTF.

V usage is TRBV20-1 and J usage is TRBJ1-1; TRBD1 is a possible D gene (6 bases). The CDR3 is 13 residues long. Per germline, CDR1 DFQATT and CDR2 SNEGSKA (reference sequence). V lost 4 bases and J 3 bases, leaving 12 bases between the germline ends. This CDR3 reads CSANGQRHTEAFF. CDR3 DNA: TGCAGTGCTAATGGACAGAGACACACTGAAGCTTTCTTT.

This sequence joins TRBV11-2 and TRBJ2-7, with D possibly being TRBD1 (7 bases). This CDR3 has 14 amino acids. Trimming shortened V by 3 bases and J by 4 bases, and 13 bases separated the two germline ends. In germline, CDR1 is SGHAT, CDR2 FQNNGV. The CDR3 DNA sequence: TGTGCCAGCAGCTTCGGACAGGCGGGGTACGAGCAGTACTTC. Protein sequence: CASSFGQAGYEQYF.

The chain employs TRBV3-1 and TRBJ1-6, with TRBD1 identical over 7 bases. CDR1 LGHDT and CDR2 YNNKEL come from the germline V gene (reference sequence). The V segment lost 3 bases and the J segment 7 bases; nucleotides outside the gene matches: 3. The CDR3 has 14 amino acids. The CDR3 sequence is CASSHGTVNSPLHF. As DNA, the CDR3 is TGTGCCAGCAGCCACGGGACAGTGAATTCACCCCTCCACTTT. Drawing the rest from reference TRBV3-1 and TRBJ1-6, the complete variable domain is DTAVSQTPKYLVTQMGNDKSIKCEQNLGHDTMYWYKQDSKKFLKIMFSYNNKELIINETVPNRFSPKSPDKAHLNLHINSLELGDSAVYFCASSHGTVNSPLHFGNGTRLTVT.

V usage is TRBV27 and J usage is TRBJ2-7; TRBD1 might be the D (6 bases). The germline V and J ends were trimmed by 9 bases and 5 bases, with 11 bases remaining between them. The CDR3 has 11 amino acids. Germline lookup yields CDR1 MNHEY and CDR2 SMNVEV (reference sequence). CDR3 protein: CASRQGNEQYF. The CDR3 DNA follows: TGTGCCAGTCGGCAGGGGAACGAGCAGTACTTC.

A few counts support this clonotype. The rearrangement joins TRBV15 to TRBJ2-7; tentatively, D is TRBD2 (5 bases). CDR3 length equals 16 residues. Germline CDR1 reads LNHNV; CDR2 reads YYDKDF (reference sequence). V gave up 0 bases and J gave up 0 bases, with 12 bases separating them. CDR3 sequence: CATSRDWLGSSYEQYF. The DNA for the CDR3 is TGTGCCACCAGCAGAGATTGGTTAGGGAGCTCCTACGAGCAGTACTTC.

This clonotype appeared many times. The chain couples TRBV29-1 to TRBJ2-7, with D tentatively TRBD1 or TRBD2 (5 bases each). Per germline, CDR1 SQVTM and CDR2 ANQGSEA. The CDR3 sequence is 13 residues long. The V end was cut by 6 bases, the J end by 2 bases, with 14 bases between. The DNA for the CDR3 is TGCAGCGTGATCCGGGGCACAGCCTACGAGCAGTACTTC. It codes for CSVIRGTAYEQYF.

The chain links TRBV10-3 to TRBJ2-5; D may be TRBD1 (6 bases). V was trimmed by 6 bases and J by 4 bases, leaving 18 bases between them. The germline V gene encodes CDR1 ENHRY and CDR2 SYGVKD. This CDR3 spans 15 amino acids. This chain's CDR3 is CAISADSPQSETQYF. In DNA, the CDR3 is TGTGCCATCAGCGCGGACAGTCCTCAGTCAGAGACCCAGTACTTC.

This clonotype was seen a handful of times. V gene TRBV28 combines with J gene TRBJ1-2; D uncertain. The CDR3 extends over 17 amino acids. Trimming took off 2 bases at V and 4 bases at J, with 20 bases between the two ends. Germline assignment: CDR1 MDHEN and CDR2 SYDVKM. The CDR3 loop reads CASSLIIGALRSYGYTF. In DNA form, the CDR3 reads TGTGCCAGCAGTTTAATTATTGGAGCGCTAAGGAGCTATGGCTACACCTTC.

This clonotype was seen only a few times. V is TRBV28 and J is TRBJ1-2; 10 bases match TRBD1. Germline V CDR1 and CDR2: MDHEN, SYDVKM. The CDR3 extends over 14 amino acids. The junction had 5 bases not matched to a gene; V was cut back by 6 bases and J by 4 bases. The CDR3 coding sequence is TGTGCCAGCAGGACAGGGGGCGCGGTCTATGGCTACACCTTC. Amino acid sequence: CASRTGGAVYGYTF.

The chain joins TRBV5-1 to TRBJ2-5; D is possibly TRBD1 (6 bases). Trimming pared 5 bases from V and 5 bases from J, leaving 10 bases between. The germline CDR1 and CDR2 sequences are SGHRS and YFSETQ. The CDR3 covers 12 residues. CDR3 region: CASRGAGETQYF. The CDR3 bases are TGCGCCAGCAGGGGGGCTGGGGAGACCCAGTACTTC.

The V call is TRBV24-1, the J call TRBJ2-1, with unresolved D. Germline CDR1 is KGHDR and CDR2 is SFDVKD. This CDR3 has 12 amino acids. V lost 6 bases and J 9 bases, leaving 11 bases between the germline ends. DNA for the CDR3: TGTGCCACCAGTTCCCCCCTGAGTGAGCAGTTCTTC. It specifies CATSSPLSEQFF.